This TCR beta chain was observed in a study of T cells in Graves' hyperthyroidism and ophthalmopathy. Deletions cut 6 bases from V and 4 bases from J, with 12 bases between. This CDR3 is 13 amino acids long. Germline loops: CDR1 MNHEY, CDR2 SMNVEV (reference sequence). Amplified regions were TCR beta CDR3 sequences from RNA transcripts. TCR CDR3 regions were first amplified by RT-PCR with HTBI primers. TCRdb used MiXCR to reprocess the multiplex PCR reads, holding one entry per CDR3 protein. The repertoire holds a few hundred thousand distinct CDR3 sequences, with approximately 14% as singletons. This clonotype was counted many times.

Sequencing was performed on blood. The J gene is TRBJ2-5, the V gene TRBV27, with D perhaps matching TRBD1 (5 bases). The clonotype originates from a woman in her 30s with Graves' hyperthyroidism that later progressed to Graves' ophthalmopathy. CDR3: CASSFGHSETQYF. The CDR3 DNA reads as TGTGCCAGCAGCTTCGGACATTCAGAGACCCAGTACTTC.